The following is a TCR beta chain sequence with its context. This clonotype was seen more than once but under ten times. Its antigen remains unidentified. Per-nucleotide qualities are absent, and no much larger clonotype sits a single base away. The 39 donors, aged roughly 6 to 90 years, were systemically healthy Caucasian individuals from Russia. Approximately 11 milliliters of peripheral blood were drawn from each donor into EDTA-treated Vacutainer tubes. Ficoll-Paque density-gradient centrifugation was used to isolate PBMCs, with at least 7 million per sample. Total RNA, at least 5 micrograms per sample, was extracted from PBMCs with Trizol reagent. For every donor, flow cytometry on a PBMC aliquot measured the percentage of naive CD45RAhigh/CD27high T cells. Preparation of the library involved 5' RACE. Data came from an Illumina HiSeq 2500. A second PCR of about 7 to 12 cycles was run with a J-beta primer mix and a sample-barcoded 5' primer. A template-switch 5' adaptor carrying 12 random nucleotides introduced a unique molecular identifier onto each TCR beta cDNA molecule. At least 2.5 million CDR3-containing paired-end reads were obtained from each sample. The Mint cDNA synthesis kit, primed by a TRBC-specific oligonucleotide, was used to synthesize first-strand cDNA from all RNA. Following uracil-DNA glycosylase treatment, a first 18-cycle PCR with universal primers M1SS and BC2_uni_R was performed on all cDNA. Turning to the authors' computational methods: Each sample was normalized by randomly selecting 1 million high-quality reads, each carrying a distinct molecular identifier. Instead of being binned into consensus sequences, reads with shared molecular identifiers were discarded. CDR3 identification, clonotype clustering and error correction used MiTCR with a Q25 quality threshold and the strictest error-elimination algorithm. Lower-bound total TCR beta diversity was estimated with a nonparametric unseen species model using Euler transformation. Starting from the raw public reads, TCRdb applied fastp trimming at Q25, assembled clones with MiXCR and retained in-frame beta chains. Here each entry gathers all rows of one CDR3 protein and keeps the most common genes and DNA. The V and J calls and clone size are TCRdb's, not the authors'. The sample table contains 750,000 to 850,000 distinct CDR3 sequences; only one count was recorded for around 25% of them. More than 3% of the sample is in the top ten clones.

The CDR3 runs 13 amino acids, cysteine and phenylalanine included. Of all the DNA, just the CDR3 is kept, 39 bases in frame from base 1. V was cut back by 6 bases and J by 5 bases, leaving a gap of 11 bases between them. The germline V gene specifies WSHSY as CDR1 and SAAADI as CDR2. This entry comes from a study of blood T cells in healthy people across ages (dated by TCRdb to between 2014 and 2017). In the study overall: In model experiments, roughly one uniquely barcoded TCR beta cDNA molecule per two T cells was captured by template switching. Using deep sequencing normalized with unique cDNA molecular identifiers, the study measured how TCR beta repertoire diversity changes with age. The donors were split into four age groups: young (average around 16 years), middle-aged (more than 35), aged (more than 60) and long-lived (about 82). Using the same blood draw, the study looked at two additional independent replicas of 1 million unique cDNA reads for two donors, one aged 18 to 29 and the other aged 80 or older. Results the study describes overall, beyond this receptor: Because the CMV infection status of the donors was unknown, age-related changes in expanded clonotypes may potentially have been confounded. Since profiling was done on bulk unsorted PBMCs, naive and antigen-experienced compartments could not be conclusively compared. Estimates of total diversity based on one million sequenced T cells were considered lower bounds and underestimates. Compared with the aged group, the long-lived group had more naive CD4+ T cells, fewer expanded clones and increased TCR diversity, a pattern suggesting age selection. A strong correlation was found between observed TCR beta diversity and the percentage of naive T cells measured by flow cytometry. As age increased, observed TCR beta diversity per million T cells dropped in a roughly linear way, and a significant reduction was already evident by age around 41.

These data also formed part of another study, on T cells of mothers and their children. From that second study: Nine systemically healthy Caucasian individuals served as donors, namely three mothers together with their six children. cDNA synthesis used all of the extracted RNA, with approximately 1.6 ug of RNA in each 15 ul reaction. In the second PCR, sample barcodes and 2-4 random nucleotides were introduced via the M1S primer. More than 8 million TCR beta CDR3 reads were obtained from each mother, and some 3.2 million reads were obtained from each child. Thymic selection similarly shapes TCR recombination output in related and unrelated pairs, with minor effect from inherited differences. Normalized repertoire overlap was always slightly but never significantly higher in related than unrelated mother-child pairs. With a sensitivity of about 100 clones per million clonotypes, no persistent microchimeric T cell clones were detected. In the study, deep NGS was used to compare the TCR beta repertoires of mothers and children, and features distinguishing related mother-child pairs from unrelated individuals were sought. Mothers averaged roughly 36 +/- 4 years of age and children averaged about 10 +/- 4 years. Libraries were sequenced on Illumina HiSeq 2000 with 100+100 nt paired-end reads after adapter ligation with NEBNext reagents. Mother and child libraries were prepared a month apart and sequenced in separate runs to prevent cross-contamination. Each donor had between about 450,000 and 2,100,000 distinct TCR beta clonotypes identified. Naive TCR beta clonotypes were estimated from low-frequency clonotypes matched to each donor's FACS-determined naive share, without sorting.

The sequence derives from a boy between 10 and 17 years old in good health. The V and J segments used are TRBV10-2 and TRBJ1-5; the D gene identity is not certain. The sample comprised blood. The CDR3 here reads CASRVTTYQPQHF. The base sequence is TGCGCCAGCAGGGTAACAACCTATCAGCCCCAGCATTTT.